This entry lists 24 T cell receptor beta chains sequenced from one sample in a study of regulatory T cells in long-lasting Graves disease. Time point in this sample: newly diagnosed GD, antithyroid drugs for less than 3 months. PBMCs were the source of the RNA used for TCR sequencing. CDR3-region Arm-PCR and iRepertoire HTBI primers produced the TCR beta libraries. MiXCR, applied by TCRdb to the multiplex PCR reads, yields one record per CDR3 protein. The sample has over 450,000 distinct CDR3 sequences; around 12% are singletons. The same data also went into a second study, on T cells in Graves' hyperthyroidism and ophthalmopathy.

This specimen was peripheral blood mononuclear cells (PBMCs), taken at new diagnosis, from a patient treated with antithyroid drugs. The source of these receptors is a woman under 40 with Graves disease.

Ten or more counts support this clonotype. The chain has TRBV2 and TRBJ1-2; D ambiguous. The CDR3 covers 11 residues. V was trimmed by 4 bases and J by 4 bases, leaving 4 bases between them. Germline values: CDR1 SNHLY, CDR2 FYNNEI. In nucleotides, the CDR3 is TGTGCCAGCAGTGTCAGCTATGGCTACACCTTC. This translates into CASSVSYGYTF.

At least ten counts were recorded for this clonotype. The chain joins TRBV20-1 to TRBJ1-3; TRBD1 aligns across 9 bases. CDR1 DFQATT and CDR2 SNEGSKA come from the germline V gene (reference sequence). V gave up 0 bases and J gave up 2 bases; unmatched junction bases: 8. The CDR3 extends over 17 amino acids. The CDR3 DNA reads as TGCAGTGCTAGAGATGGGGGGACAGGGCTTGCTGGAAACACCATATATTTT. It yields the protein CSARDGGTGLAGNTIYF.

This clonotype has at least ten counts. The genes are TRBV5-1 and TRBJ2-7; D perhaps matches TRBD2 (5 bases). Germline CDR1 and CDR2: SGHRS and YFSETQ. The CDR3 extends over 14 amino acids. V was trimmed by 6 bases and J by 1 base, leaving 14 bases between them. CDR3 bases: TGCGCCAGCACCTCCTTACCGGGGTCCTACGAGCAGTACTTC. Protein product: CASTSLPGSYEQYF.

A word on this clonotype: A clone one base away is much larger, so this may be a read error. The chain is built from TRBV12-3 or TRBV12-4 and TRBJ2-7; a possible D gene is TRBD1 (6 bases). CDR3 length: 13 amino acids. V lost 6 bases and J 0 bases, leaving 9 bases between the germline ends. Written as DNA, the CDR3 is TGTGCCAGCAGAGACAGGCCCTCCTACGAGCAGTACTTC. This sequence encodes CASRDRPSYEQYF.

This clonotype was seen ten or more times. The CDR3 region has the DNA TGTGCCAGCAGTGGGGACAGAAGCTCCTACGAGCAGTACTTC. Its protein product is CASSGDRSSYEQYF. The genes are TRBV6-1 and TRBJ2-7; TRBD1 matches 7 bases. V lost 4 bases to trimming and J lost 0 bases; unmatched junction nucleotides: 3. Germline values: CDR1 MNHNS, CDR2 SASEGT. The CDR3 length is 14 residues.

The V call is TRBV6-2 or TRBV6-3, the J call TRBJ2-1; D call uncertain. V was clipped by 0 bases and J by 4 bases, with 4 bases between them. This CDR3 has 13 amino acids. CDR1 is MNHEY, CDR2 SVGEGT, per germline. CDR3: CASSYSNYNEQFF. CDR3 in DNA: TGTGCCAGCAGTTACTCAAATTACAATGAGCAGTTCTTC.

The V gene is TRBV20-1, the J gene TRBJ1-5; the D gene is possibly TRBD1 (5 bases). The CDR3 length is 15 residues. Germline V gene sequence: CDR1 DFQATT, CDR2 SNEGSKA (reference sequence). Trimming took off 0 bases at V and 9 bases at J, with 18 bases between the two ends. CDR3 amino acids: CSARDPGTDAGPQHF. The CDR3 nucleotides read TGCAGTGCTAGAGATCCGGGGACGGACGCGGGGCCCCAGCATTTT.

This clonotype was found many times. This chain connects TRBV11-1 to TRBJ2-1; D possibly corresponds to TRBD2 (6 bases). Trimming pared 1 base from V and 2 bases from J, leaving 15 bases between. Germline V gene lookup returns CDR1 SGHAT and CDR2 FQDESV (reference sequence). CDR3 length equals 17 residues. The CDR3 DNA sequence: TGTGCCAGCAGCTTAGGCTTAGTAGCGGAAACCTACAATGAGCAGTTCTTC. Translated: CASSLGLVAETYNEQFF.

This rearrangement joins TRBV30 to TRBJ2-2; the match to TRBD1 covers 7 bases. The CDR3 runs to 15 residues. After removal of 4 bases from V and 0 bases from J, the junction contained 5 bases not matched to a gene. CDR1 is GTSNPN, CDR2 SVGIG, per germline (reference sequence). The chain's CDR3 is CAWKRDSTNTGELFF. The CDR3 region has the DNA TGTGCCTGGAAAAGGGACAGCACGAACACCGGGGAGCTGTTTTTT.

On this clonotype: A much larger clone sits a single nucleotide away, making a read error possible. This rearrangement joins TRBV15 to TRBJ1-5; D might be TRBD1 (6 bases). V was trimmed by 1 base and J by 7 bases, leaving 11 bases between them. CDR1 LNHNV and CDR2 YYDKDF come from the germline V gene (reference sequence). The length of the CDR3 is 14 residues. CDR3 nucleotides: TGTGCCACCAGCAGAGGGGGGCCAAGGCAGCCCCAGCATTTT. It translates to CATSRGGPRQPQHF.

This clonotype was seen only a few times. The rearrangement joins TRBV19 to TRBJ1-6; D not resolved. Germline CDR1 is LNHDA and CDR2 is SQIVND (reference sequence). The CDR3 runs 13 residues. The V gene lost 10 bases and the J gene lost 3 bases, with 10 bases spanning the gap. CDR3 protein: CATGSNYNSPLHF. CDR3 bases: TGTGCCACCGGGAGCAACTATAATTCACCCCTCCACTTT.

This clonotype was detected once. A much larger clone lies a single base off, so this may be a read error. The rearrangement links TRBV20-1 to TRBJ2-7, with 10 positions matching TRBD2. The CDR3 length is 17 residues. Germline assignment: CDR1 DFQATT and CDR2 SNEGSKA (reference sequence). The CDR3 DNA sequence: TGCAACACACGGCCCCCCCAGCCTAGCGGGAGAGTCAACGAGCAGTACTTC. It specifies CNTRPPQPSGRVNEQYF.

There are many counts of this clonotype. The J gene is TRBJ1-1, the V gene TRBV19; TRBD1 matches 7 bases. The ends lost 8 bases at V and 6 bases at J; junction bases unmatched: 9. Germline V gene data show CDR1 as LNHDA and CDR2 as SQIVND (reference sequence). The CDR3 consists of 13 residues. CDR3: CASLRGPPAEAFF. The CDR3 bases are TGTGCCAGTTTAAGGGGGCCCCCGGCTGAAGCTTTCTTT.

At least ten counts were recorded for this clonotype. The rearrangement joins TRBV12-3 or TRBV12-4 to TRBJ2-7, with D uncertain. Between the trimmed V and J ends, which lost 8 bases and 2 bases, there was a span of 4 bases. The CDR3 consists of 10 residues. The CDR3 DNA sequence: TGTGCCAGCGGCACCTACGAGCAGTACTTC. It specifies CASGTYEQYF.

This clonotype occurred a few times. Here the CDR3 DNA reads TGTGCCAGCAGTTTAGCGCCCTCATTGGCCCAGTACTTC. Translating it yields CASSLAPSLAQYF. The chain recombines TRBV12-3 or TRBV12-4 with TRBJ2-5; no clear D. V was trimmed by 0 bases and J by 9 bases, leaving 11 bases between them. This CDR3 comprises 13 residues.

This clonotype was seen many times. The chain employs TRBV6-2 or TRBV6-3 and TRBJ2-1; D call uncertain. V gave up 2 bases and J gave up 0 bases, with 5 bases separating them. CDR3 length equals 14 residues. Germline V gives CDR1 MNHEY, CDR2 SVGEGT. The CDR3 sequence is CASSYENSYNEQFF. The CDR3 bases are TGTGCCAGCAGTTACGAGAACTCCTACAATGAGCAGTTCTTC.

The chain joins TRBV9 to TRBJ2-1; TRBD2 matches at 10 bases. Germline V gene data show CDR1 as SGDLS and CDR2 as YYNGEE. This CDR3 is 16 amino acids long. With 4 bases clipped from V and 2 bases from J, the junction kept 6 bases outside the gene matches. CDR3 residues: CASSLTGTSAYNEQFF. As DNA, the CDR3 is TGTGCCAGCAGCCTTACCGGGACTAGCGCCTACAATGAGCAGTTCTTC.

This clonotype was detected many times. The chain couples TRBV9 to TRBJ2-5, with D perhaps TRBD1 or TRBD2 (5 bases each). V was pared by 0 bases and J by 1 base, with 7 bases between. From germline, CDR1 is SGDLS and CDR2 YYNGEE. CDR3 length: 14 amino acids. Written as DNA, the CDR3 is TGTGCCAGCAGCGTAGGGGGGTTCCAAGAGACCCAGTACTTC. As protein: CASSVGGFQETQYF.

The chain uses TRBV24-1 and TRBJ1-5, with D hard to call. Germline-derived CDR1 and CDR2 are KGHDR and SFDVKD. V dropped 2 bases and J dropped 3 bases, with 10 bases sitting between them. There are 15 residues in the CDR3. CDR3 sequence: CATSDSVAPNQPQHF. CDR3 bases: TGTGCCACCAGTGATTCGGTCGCGCCCAATCAGCCCCAGCATTTT.

In its sample, this clonotype was seen many times. The genes are TRBV2 and TRBJ2-3; 11 bases match TRBD2. Germline-derived CDR1 and CDR2 are SNHLY and FYNNEI. Losses at the gene ends were 4 bases for V and 1 base for J; bases not matched to a gene: 16. This CDR3 is 20 amino acids long. The CDR3 DNA is TGTGCCAGCAGTGGGTTTTGGGAATCGACTAGCGGGAAACGCACAGATACGCAGTATTTT. This codes for CASSGFWESTSGKRTDTQYF. The variable domain in full, completed from reference TRBV2 and TRBJ2-3, reads EPEVTQTPSHQVTQMGQEVILRCVPISNHLYFYWYRQILGQKVEFLVSFYNNEISEKSEIFDDQFSVERPDGSNFTLKIRSTKLEDSAMYFCASSGFWESTSGKRTDTQYFGPGTRLTVL.

A few counts support this clonotype. The CDR3 DNA follows: TGCAGTGCCGGGGGGACAGGGGACACTGAAGCTTTCTTT. This codes for CSAGGTGDTEAFF. The V and J genes are TRBV20-1 and TRBJ1-1; TRBD1 matches at 10 bases. The CDR3 totals 13 residues. Unmatched junction bases numbered 4, after V lost 6 bases and J lost 3 bases. Germline V gene lookup returns CDR1 DFQATT and CDR2 SNEGSKA (reference sequence).

This clonotype was counted many times. The rearrangement uses TRBV6-5 and TRBJ2-3, with TRBD1 matching 11 bases. The V and J ends lost 4 bases and 2 bases, in that order; junction bases with no gene match: 5. Germline V gene lookup returns CDR1 MNHEY and CDR2 SVGAGI. This CDR3 is 16 amino acids long. The CDR3 nucleotides are TGTGCCAGCAGTTCTTGGACAGGGGGCTACACAGATACGCAGTATTTT. Protein product: CASSSWTGGYTDTQYF.

A few counts support this clonotype. V and J are TRBV9 and TRBJ1-2; D ambiguous. Germline V CDR1 and CDR2: SGDLS, YYNGEE. The CDR3 is made up of 14 amino acids. Trimming pared 0 bases from V and 4 bases from J, leaving 10 bases between. CDR3 loop: CASSVEDRFYGYTF. Written as DNA, the CDR3 is TGTGCCAGCAGCGTAGAGGACCGCTTCTATGGCTACACCTTC.

This clonotype was found many times. The rearrangement joins TRBV2 to TRBJ2-1; D may match TRBD1 or TRBD2 (5 bases each). Germline V lookup: CDR1 SNHLY, CDR2 FYNNEI. V lost 2 bases, J lost 3 bases, and 8 bases lay in between. The CDR3 contains 14 residues. CDR3 amino acids: CASSELGDYNEQFF. The CDR3 nucleotides are TGTGCCAGCAGTGAATTGGGGGACTACAATGAGCAGTTCTTC.